This TCR beta chain was retrieved from a study of post-analysis software for immune sequencing data. Background on the study: Patients with relapsing-remitting, secondary progressive and progressive-relapsing multiple sclerosis courses were all represented.

Regarding the study as a whole: Included in a set of roughly five TRBV segments more frequent in patients than controls were TRBV5-6, TRBV5-1 and TRBV20-1. Among multiple sclerosis patients, normalized Chao1 diversity was significantly below that of controls. Under F measure analysis, samples from one preparation batch co-clustered strongly.

This clonotype was detected only a few times. What it binds is unknown. Germline CDR1 LGHDT, CDR2 YNNKEL (reference sequence). This CDR3 is 15 amino acids long. V was clipped by 4 bases and J by 9 bases; unmatched bases: 7. Unique molecular identifiers were present in the TCR beta cDNA libraries. Input of about 0.95 to 10 million T cells yielded 550,000 or so cDNA molecules. TCRdb itself ran the PCR reads through MiXCR, one entry per CDR3 protein. The sample holds approximately 770,000 distinct CDR3 sequences, roughly 46% seen once. The sequencing input was blood. This chain joins TRBV3-1 and TRBJ2-7; 15 positions agree with TRBD2. The source of this sequence is a girl aged 5-17 years with multiple sclerosis. The CDR3 sequence is CASSPGLAGGNVQYF. CDR3 nucleotides: TGTGCCAGCAGCCCGGGACTAGCGGGAGGCAACGTGCAGTACTTC.